Reported below is one T cell receptor beta chain. This entry comes from a study of blood T cell repertoires in COVID-19. Study-level information: The United States, Italy and Spain were the sources of the acute and convalescent COVID-19 samples. T cells, B-cell-depleted T cells, or PBMCs provided the cDNA or gDNA that served as material.

Germline CDR1 is LNHDA and CDR2 is SQIVND (reference sequence). CDR3 length equals 15 residues. V was pared by 6 bases and J by 3 bases, with 4 bases of the junction left unmatched. Original processing methods: Amplification from reference gene primers served as the basis for estimated nucleated cell counts. The data were produced by immunoSEQ multiplex PCR, yet TCRdb's version contains in-frame clones alone and is incomplete. Clone size and V and J calls were adopted from that table, with D and trimming inferred from the DNA. The sample holds 250,000 or so clones, 87% seen once. What was sequenced was peripheral blood. The chain carries TRBV19 and TRBJ2-1, with 11 positions matching TRBD2. The TCR sequence derives from a man between 18 and 35 years old with active or convalescent COVID-19. CDR3 region: CASSELAGDYNEQFF. In DNA, the CDR3 is TGTGCCAGTAGCGAACTAGCGGGGGACTACAATGAGCAGTTCTTC.